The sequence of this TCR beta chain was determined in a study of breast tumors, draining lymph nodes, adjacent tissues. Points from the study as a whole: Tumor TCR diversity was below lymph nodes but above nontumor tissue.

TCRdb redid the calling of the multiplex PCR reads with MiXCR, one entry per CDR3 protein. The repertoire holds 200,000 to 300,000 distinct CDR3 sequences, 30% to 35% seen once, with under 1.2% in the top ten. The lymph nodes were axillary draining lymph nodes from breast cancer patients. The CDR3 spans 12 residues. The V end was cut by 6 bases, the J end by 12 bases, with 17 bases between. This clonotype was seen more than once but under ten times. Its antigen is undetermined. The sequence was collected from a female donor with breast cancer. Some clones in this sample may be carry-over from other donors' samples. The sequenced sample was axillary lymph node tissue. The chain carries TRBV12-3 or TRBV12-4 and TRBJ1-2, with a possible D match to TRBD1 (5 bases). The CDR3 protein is CASRPGGGGHTF. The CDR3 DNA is TGTGCCAGCAGGCCCGGCGGGGGAGGCCACACCTTC.